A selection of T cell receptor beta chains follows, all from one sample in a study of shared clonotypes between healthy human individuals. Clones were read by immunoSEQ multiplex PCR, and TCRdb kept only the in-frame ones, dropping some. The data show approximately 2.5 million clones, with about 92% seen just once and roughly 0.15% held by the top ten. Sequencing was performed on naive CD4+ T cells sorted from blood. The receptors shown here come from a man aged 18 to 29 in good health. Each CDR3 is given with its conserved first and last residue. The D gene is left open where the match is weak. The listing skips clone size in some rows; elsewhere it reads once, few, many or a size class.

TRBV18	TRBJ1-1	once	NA	TGTGCCAGCTCACCTACCAACAGGGTCGGCACTGAAGCTTTCTTT	CASSPTNRVGTEAFF
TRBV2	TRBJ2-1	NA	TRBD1	TGTGCCAGCAGTGAAGACACGGCCGGGACAGGGGGATACAATGAGCAGTTCTTC	CASSEDTAGTGGYNEQFF
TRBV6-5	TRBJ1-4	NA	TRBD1	TGTGCCAGCAGTTACTCGACAGGGAGGGGGAATGAAAAACTGTTTTTT	CASSYSTGRGNEKLFF
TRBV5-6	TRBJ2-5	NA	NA	TGTGCCAGCACCTCAGCGGCACGGGAGACCCAGTACTTC	CASTSAARETQYF
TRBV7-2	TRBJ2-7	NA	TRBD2	TGTGCCAGCAGCTTAGTCGGAGGACTAGCGGCCTCCTACGAGCAGTACTTC	CASSLVGGLAASYEQYF
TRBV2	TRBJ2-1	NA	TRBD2	TGTGCCAGCAGTACGGGACTAGCAAAGGGTGAGCAGTTCTTC	CASSTGLAKGEQFF
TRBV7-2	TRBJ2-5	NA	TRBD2	TGTGCCAGCAGCTTAGCTGGGGGGCTGGGTAGCGGGAGGAGAGAGACCCAGTACTTC	CASSLAGGLGSGRRETQYF
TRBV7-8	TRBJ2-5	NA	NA	TGTGCCAGCAGCTCAAAAGAGACCCAGTACTTC	CASSSKETQYF
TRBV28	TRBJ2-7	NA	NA	TGTGCCAGCAGTCTAGATCCAGCGGACTCCTACGAGCAGTACTTC	CASSLDPADSYEQYF
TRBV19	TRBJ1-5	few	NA	TGTGCCAGTAAAGTGGGGGATCAGCCCCAGCATTTT	CASKVGDQPQHF
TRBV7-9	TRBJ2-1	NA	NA	TGTGCCGGCAGTACCGGGACTCACAATGAGCAGTTCTTC	CAGSTGTHNEQFF
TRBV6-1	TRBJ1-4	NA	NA	TGTGCCAGCAGTTTAAGGGGCCTGGGTGAAAAACTGTTTTTT	CASSLRGLGEKLFF
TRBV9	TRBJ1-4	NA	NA	TGTGCCAGCAGCGTAGGAGGGCAGGCTAATGAAAAACTGTTTTTT	CASSVGGQANEKLFF
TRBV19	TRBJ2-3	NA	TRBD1	TGTGCCAGTAGTACCGGACAGGGTCGGACAGATACGCAGTATTTT	CASSTGQGRTDTQYF
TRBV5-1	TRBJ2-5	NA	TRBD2	TGCGCCAGCAGCCCCCCTCCTAGCGGCCCGTACCAAGAGACCCAGTACTTC	CASSPPPSGPYQETQYF
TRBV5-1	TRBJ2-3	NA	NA	TGCGCCAGCAGCTTAGCAGGGTTGAGGGCAGATACGCAGTATTTT	CASSLAGLRADTQYF
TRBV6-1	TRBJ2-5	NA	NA	TGTGCCAGCAGGGTCCGGGGGCCCCCAAAGACCCAGTACTTC	CASRVRGPPKTQYF
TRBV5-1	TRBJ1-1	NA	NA	TGCGCCAGCAGTGACAGCCACACTGAAGCTTTCTTT	CASSDSHTEAFF
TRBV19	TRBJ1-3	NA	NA	TGTGCCAGTAGTATAGCCCGGAGCCCCGGCCCCTCTGGAAACACCATATATTTT	CASSIARSPGPSGNTIYF
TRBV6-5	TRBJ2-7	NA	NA	TGTGCCAGCAGTAGACAGGTGACCTACGAGCAGTACTTC	CASSRQVTYEQYF
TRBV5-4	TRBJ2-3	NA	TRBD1	TGTGCCAGCAGATCACCGGACAGGGGGCAAGAAGATACGCAGTATTTT	CASRSPDRGQEDTQYF
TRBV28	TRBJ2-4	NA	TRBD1	TGTGCCAGCAGTGTGGGACAGCTAGGGGTAGCCAAAAACATTCAGTACTTC	CASSVGQLGVAKNIQYF
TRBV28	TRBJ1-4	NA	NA	TGTGCCAGCAGTCCCCGCGGTGGGAGGGGAAAACTGTTTTTT	CASSPRGGRGKLFF
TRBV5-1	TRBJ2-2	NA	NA	TGCGCCAGCAGCTTGGACGGGACGAACACCGGGGAGCTGTTTTTT	CASSLDGTNTGELFF
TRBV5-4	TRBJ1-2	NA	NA	TGTGCCAGCAGCTTGTCTGGGCCCCCCGGTGGCTACACCTTC	CASSLSGPPGGYTF
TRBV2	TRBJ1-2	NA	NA	TGTGCCAGCAGTGTAGGCCGGGACGGTGATGGCTACACCTTC	CASSVGRDGDGYTF
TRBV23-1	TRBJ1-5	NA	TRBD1	TGCGCCAGCAGTCAATCTACCGGGACAGGGGGTCAGCCCCAGCATTTT	CASSQSTGTGGQPQHF
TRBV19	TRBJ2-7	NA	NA	TGTGCCAGTAGTGTTGAAAGTCAGGAGCAGTACTTC	CASSVESQEQYF
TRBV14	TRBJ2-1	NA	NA	TGTGCCAGCAGCCCCCCTGGGACTCACTCCTACAATGAGCAGTTCTTC	CASSPPGTHSYNEQFF
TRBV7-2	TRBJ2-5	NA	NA	TGTGCCAGCAGCTTAGGGACAAAACAAGAGACCCAGTACTTC	CASSLGTKQETQYF
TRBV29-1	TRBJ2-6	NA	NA	TGCAGCGTTGGCGGGGCCAACGTCCTGACTTTC	CSVGGANVLTF
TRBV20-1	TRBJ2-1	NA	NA	TGCAGTGCTCCGGGAACCAATGAGCAGTTCTTC	CSAPGTNEQFF
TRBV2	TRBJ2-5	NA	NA	TGTGCCAGCAGTGATGGCCAATTGCCCCCCCAAGAGACCCAGTACTTC	CASSDGQLPPQETQYF
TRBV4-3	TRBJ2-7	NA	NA	TGCGCCAGCAGCCAAGTTGCAGGGCGTCGGGACGAGCAGTACTTC	CASSQVAGRRDEQYF
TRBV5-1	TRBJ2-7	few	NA	TGCGCCAGCAGCTTGGTGTCTTCCTACGAGCAGTACTTC	CASSLVSSYEQYF
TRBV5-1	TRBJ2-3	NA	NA	TGCGCCAGCAGCATCCAGACAGGCAGCACAGATACGCAGTATTTT	CASSIQTGSTDTQYF
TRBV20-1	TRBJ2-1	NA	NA	TGCAGTGCTCCAATTTTTAATGAGCAGTTCTTC	CSAPIFNEQFF
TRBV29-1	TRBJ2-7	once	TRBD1	TGCAGCGTTGCGCAGGGGGCGTCCGAGCAGTACTTC	CSVAQGASEQYF
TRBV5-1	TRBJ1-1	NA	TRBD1	TGCGCCAGCAGCTCCGACAGGGTGGCTGAAGCTTTCTTT	CASSSDRVAEAFF
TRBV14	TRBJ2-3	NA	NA	TGTGCCAGCAGCAGAACTGGACATCCGACTACAGATACGCAGTATTTT	CASSRTGHPTTDTQYF